The next 26 T cell receptor beta chains were all read from a single sample in a study of tumor-infiltrating lymphocytes in primary liver carcinoma. DNA and RNA were both co-extracted from 20-30 mg of bulk tissue that had not been sorted. Making TCR beta cDNA involved 400 to 600 ng total RNA and a constant-region primer. A slightly modified ARM-PCR protocol with three nested multiplex PCR rounds produced these TCR beta libraries. PCR rounds one and two used TRBV1-TRBV30 forward primers with a C-beta reverse primer for around 11 cycles each. TCRdb itself ran the multiplex PCR reads through MiXCR, one entry per CDR3 protein. The sample has roughly 20,000 distinct CDR3 sequences, almost 80% seen once. The material sequenced was liver tumor tissue from sampling region 1. Subset described: tumor region T1, superior pole. These receptor sequences come from a woman aged 25 to 39 with primary liver carcinoma and hepatitis B virus infection.

Concerning this clonotype itself: One junction end does not reproduce the germline sequence, and a read error may be involved. The J gene is TRBJ2-1, the V gene TRBV20-1; 9 bases fit TRBD2. The CDR3 totals 17 residues. CDR1 and CDR2 from the germline V gene are DFQATT and SNEGSKA (reference sequence). This CDR3 reads CSARDSRGTSRIYEQFF. CDR3 coding DNA: TGCAGCGCTAGAGACTCCCGGGGGACTAGCCGGATCTATGAGCAGTTCTTC.

The chain couples TRBV5-1 to TRBJ2-7; unclear D gene. Trimming removed 0 bases at V and 2 bases at J, with 6 bases between. The CDR3 length is 13 residues. Germline V gene sequence: CDR1 SGHRS, CDR2 YFSETQ. CDR3 in DNA: TGCGCCAGCAGCTTGGGCAAGGCCTACGAGCAGTACTTC. This codes for CASSLGKAYEQYF.

This chain uses TRBV5-4 with TRBJ2-3; 10 nucleotides agree with TRBD2. The germline V gene encodes CDR1 SGHNT and CDR2 YYREEE (reference sequence). The CDR3 consists of 18 residues. CDR3 nucleotides: TGTGTCAGAAGTAACCCGGCGGCTAGCGGGAGTCGGATAGATACGCAGTATTTT. Encoded protein: CVRSNPAASGSRIDTQYF.

As regards this clonotype: The CDR3 does not close with the conserved phenylalanine or tryptophan, likely indicating a read error. The V and J genes are TRBV28 and TRBJ1-5; weak D call: TRBD1 (5 bases). This CDR3 spans 15 amino acids. Germline CDR1 MDHEN, CDR2 SYDVKM. This CDR3 is CASSLQVWSDQPQHS. CDR3 DNA sequence: TGTGCCAGTAGTTTACAGGTTTGGAGTGATCAACCCCAGCATTCT.

This clonotype was detected only a few times. As the CDR3 is not closed by the conserved phenylalanine or tryptophan, this likely results from a read error. This chain links TRBV4-2 with TRBJ1-2; possible D gene TRBD1, 6 bases. The CDR3 runs to 15 residues. Germline loops: CDR1 LGHNA, CDR2 YNFKEQ. The CDR3 region is CASSQEVQGYYGYTL. The CDR3 DNA follows: TGTGCCAGCAGCCAAGAGGTGCAGGGGTACTATGGTTACACCCTC.

The V and J genes are TRBV5-4 and TRBJ2-3; the D gene is possibly TRBD1 (5 bases). V lost 6 bases, J lost 2 bases, and 22 bases lay in between. Germline V gene data show CDR1 as SGHNT and CDR2 as YYREEE (reference sequence). This CDR3 comprises 17 residues. The CDR3 DNA is TGTGCCAGCAACGTAGATGGACACCCTCCATCCACAGATACGCAGTATTTT. Protein sequence: CASNVDGHPPSTDTQYF.

The table lists this clonotype with many counts. The rearrangement uses TRBV20-1 and TRBJ2-1; TRBD2 might be the D (6 bases). The CDR3 contains 11 residues. From germline, CDR1 is DFQATT and CDR2 SNEGSKA (reference sequence). The CDR3 spells CRPKAGNEQFF. In DNA form, the CDR3 reads TGCAGGCCAAAAGCGGGCAATGAGCAGTTCTTC.

The rearrangement uses TRBV29-1 and TRBJ1-4; perhaps TRBD1 as D (5 bases). The CDR3 is 14 residues long. Germline V CDR1 and CDR2: SQVTM, ANQGSEA. V lost 4 bases, J lost 4 bases, and 13 bases lay in between. The CDR3 DNA is TGCAGCGTTGGAAGATCAGGGCGTAATGAAAAACTGTTTTTT. Residues: CSVGRSGRNEKLFF.

Comment on this clonotype: The junction and the germline gene differ at one end; a read error may be behind it. This chain links TRBV4-1 with TRBJ2-1; 8 bases are a match to TRBD2. Germline V gene lookup returns CDR1 MGHRA and CDR2 YSYEKL. The CDR3 covers 17 residues. The CDR3 nucleotides are TGCGCCAGCAGCCAAGTGGGCGGGAGGACTTCCCCGAATGAGCAGCTCTTC. This sequence encodes CASSQVGGRTSPNEQLF.

The chain employs TRBV4-3 and TRBJ2-3, with a possible D match to TRBD1 (6 bases). V lost 3 bases and J lost 4, with 17 bases in between. The CDR3 totals 16 residues. CDR1 is LGHNA, CDR2 YSLEER, per germline. CDR3 bases: TGCGCCAGCAGCCAGTTTACTAGGGGGAGAGCAGATACGCAGTATTTT. Residues: CASSQFTRGRADTQYF.

The rearrangement links TRBV4-1 to TRBJ1-5, with D maybe TRBD1 (6 bases). The CDR3 has 14 residues. Germline V gene data show CDR1 as MGHRA and CDR2 as YSYEKL. V lost 8 bases to trimming and J lost 7 bases, with 18 bases between them. The CDR3 nucleotides are TGCGCCAGCGACTCACGGACAGATAGACAGCCCCAGCATTTT. Translating gives CASDSRTDRQPQHF.

Comments on this clonotype: At one end the junction does not follow the germline gene, possibly because of a read error. The J gene is TRBJ1-6, the V gene TRBV11-3; D remains unclear. This CDR3 has 15 residues. Germline V lookup: CDR1 SGHNT, CDR2 YENEEA. The CDR3 here is CASNFEWSYNSPFHF. The CDR3, as DNA: TGTGCCAGCAACTTTGAGTGGAGCTATAATTCACCCTTCCACTTT.

This clonotype ranks as medium-sized (0.01 to 0.1%). The genes are TRBV10-2 and TRBJ1-1; D is ambiguous. V lost 10 bases and J 5 bases, leaving 11 bases between the germline ends. CDR3 length: 11 residues. Germline-derived CDR1 and CDR2 are WSHSY and SAAADI. CDR3 amino acids: CAILAGTEAFF. The CDR3 DNA reads as TGCGCCATCCTCGCCGGGACTGAAGCTTTCTTT.

About this clonotype itself: The junction departs from the called germline gene at one end, perhaps through a read error. The chain couples TRBV11-2 to TRBJ1-1, with 8 bases fitting TRBD1. CDR1 and CDR2 from the germline V gene are SGHAT and FQNNGV. The CDR3 loop spans 20 amino acids. The CDR3 reads CTSNARARGRKRWSNTEAFF. The DNA for the CDR3 is TGCACCAGCAACGCTCGGGCCAGGGGGCGCAAGAGGTGGAGTAACACTGAAGCTTTCTTT.

This clonotype was picked up a small number of times. A much more abundant neighbour one base away suggests this may be a read error. Because the CDR3 is missing its conserved closing phenylalanine or tryptophan, this is likely a read error. The V gene is TRBV24-1, the J gene TRBJ2-1, with 10 bases identical to TRBD2. Germline values: CDR1 KGHDR, CDR2 SFDVKD. The CDR3 has 16 residues. The chain's CDR3 is CATSLSSGRQVDEQFL. Here the CDR3 DNA reads TGTGCCACCAGTCTATCTAGCGGGAGACAGGTGGATGAACAGTTCCTC.

The chain employs TRBV6-5 and TRBJ1-6; D remains unclear. The V and J ends lost 6 bases and 18 bases respectively, with 27 bases between them. This CDR3 spans 15 amino acids. Germline assignment: CDR1 MNHEY and CDR2 SVGAGI. The CDR3 is CASRERSAPLPLHHF. CDR3 bases: TGTGCCAGCAGGGAAAGGAGTGCCCCCCTTCCACTCCACCACTTT.

Comment on this clonotype: The germline gene is not matched at one end of the junction; a read error may be the cause. CDR3 loop: CASSRVAGTDYERYF. CDR3 in DNA: TGTGCCAGCAGCCGGGTGGCGGGGACTGACTACGAGCGGTACTTC. J is TRBJ2-7 and V is TRBV14, with a weak D call TRBD2 (6 bases). The CDR3 length is 15 residues. CDR1 SGHDN and CDR2 FVKESK come from the germline V gene.

Comment on this clonotype: One end of the junction does not line up with germline, which may come from a read error. The chain is built from TRBV28 and TRBJ2-1, with 9 bases lining up with TRBD2. Germline V gene data show CDR1 as MDHEN and CDR2 as SYDVKM. The CDR3 is 14 residues long. The CDR3 region is CARRETSGDNKQFF. The CDR3 DNA is TGTGCCAGAAGGGAGACTAGCGGCGACAATAAGCAGTTCTTC.

As regards this clonotype: Without the conserved terminal phenylalanine or tryptophan, this CDR3 likely stems from a read error. The chain uses TRBV12-3 or TRBV12-4 and TRBJ1-2; the D gene is possibly TRBD1 (6 bases). There are 16 residues in the CDR3. Trimming stripped 9 bases from V and 6 bases from J, with 26 bases between. CDR3 nucleotides: TGTGCCAGTAGTCCCAGCGTTAGGGGGGCGACTCATGGCTACACCCTC. Protein product: CASSPSVRGATHGYTL.

On this clonotype itself: Without the conserved terminal phenylalanine or tryptophan, this CDR3 likely stems from a read error. The V gene is TRBV24-1, the J gene TRBJ2-3; maybe TRBD1 (5 bases). TRBJ1-5 explains the end of the DNA better; the J call may be wrong. This CDR3 is built from 14 residues. The germline gives CDR1 KGHDR, CDR2 SFDVKD. CDR3: CATSDTIGTVTQHI. CDR3 DNA: TGTGCCACCAGTGATACTATCGGGACGGTGACGCAGCATATT.

The chain carries TRBV6-5 and TRBJ2-2; maybe TRBD1 (5 bases). The germline V gene has CDR1 MNHEY and CDR2 SVGAGI. The length of the CDR3 is 15 residues. Between the trimmed V and J ends, which lost 5 bases and 4 bases, there was a span of 14 bases. The CDR3 sequence: CASSPQTVLTGELFF. The DNA of the CDR3 is TGTGCCAGCAGTCCGCAGACAGTGCTCACCGGGGAGCTGTTTTTT.

This clonotype showed up just once. Given the absence of the conserved phenylalanine or tryptophan at the CDR3 end, a read error is likely. The chain is built from TRBV11-2 and TRBJ2-5, with TRBD2 matching over 8 bases. The CDR3 loop spans 16 amino acids. In germline, CDR1 is SGHAT, CDR2 FQNNGV. V was pared by 1 base and J by 2 bases, with 6 bases of the junction left unmatched. The CDR3 region is CASSLVPASGQETQYL. The CDR3 DNA is TGTGCCAGCAGCTTAGTCCCGGCTAGCGGGCAAGAGACCCAGTACTTA.

This clonotype was detected only a few times. The chain carries TRBV6-5 and TRBJ1-4; TRBD1 is a possible D gene (6 bases). The germline V gene encodes CDR1 MNHEY and CDR2 SVGAGI. The V end lost 6 bases, the J end lost 7 bases, and 15 bases lay between the germline ends. The CDR3 has 14 residues. The CDR3 sequence is CASRDTGWGEKLFF. As DNA, the CDR3 is TGTGCCAGCAGGGATACAGGGTGGGGTGAAAAACTGTTTTTT.

This chain connects TRBV7-9 to TRBJ2-1, with D hard to call. Germline V gene lookup returns CDR1 SEHNR and CDR2 FQNEAQ (reference sequence). This CDR3 has 12 amino acids. Trimming cost V 6 bases and J 4 bases, with 7 bases left between them. This CDR3 is CASSSEYNEQFF. Written as DNA, the CDR3 is TGTGCCAGCAGTTCGGAGTACAATGAGCAGTTCTTC.

Sample share makes this clonotype medium-sized. V and J are TRBV5-1 and TRBJ2-7; D possibly corresponds to TRBD2 (5 bases). The CDR3 loop spans 15 amino acids. V dropped 4 bases and J dropped 4 bases, with 18 bases sitting between them. CDR1 and CDR2 from the germline V gene are SGHRS and YFSETQ. Here the CDR3 DNA reads TGCGCCAGCAGCCCGAGGGCGGACTTCGTTTACGAGCAGTACTTC. Protein product: CASSPRADFVYEQYF.

As regards this clonotype: Its ends do not fully match the called genes, so a read error is possible. The CDR3 reads CASGLPPGGILNEYFF. CDR3 coding DNA: TGCGCTAGTGGTTTGCCCCCTGGCGGGATTCTCAATGAGTATTTCTTC. V is TRBV12-5 and J is TRBJ2-1; perhaps TRBD2 as D (6 bases). Germline V gene data show CDR1 as LGHNT and CDR2 as FRNRAP. CDR3 length: 16 residues.